The clone carrying this TCR beta chain has more than one count but fewer than ten. Germline V gene sequence: CDR1 MNHEY, CDR2 SVGEGT. Trimming shortened V by 2 bases and J by 0 bases, and 12 bases separated the two germline ends. This CDR3 is built from 16 residues. This specimen comes from a study of CD8 T cells in Susac syndrome. Random hexamers were used to reverse transcribe an amount of roughly 0.5 to 1 ug RNA. MiXCR was run by TCRdb on the immunoSEQ multiplex PCR reads, yielding one entry per CDR3 protein. The data contain a few hundred thousand distinct CDR3 sequences, approximately 95% of them singletons.

This TCR derives from a human donor with multiple sclerosis. The sequencing sample was made of CD4+ T cells from PBMCs. V usage is TRBV6-2 or TRBV6-3 and J usage is TRBJ2-3; D is unclear. This chain's CDR3 is CASSYTLGSSTDTQYF. As DNA, the CDR3 is TGTGCCAGCAGTTACACGTTAGGTTCTAGCACAGATACGCAGTATTTT.